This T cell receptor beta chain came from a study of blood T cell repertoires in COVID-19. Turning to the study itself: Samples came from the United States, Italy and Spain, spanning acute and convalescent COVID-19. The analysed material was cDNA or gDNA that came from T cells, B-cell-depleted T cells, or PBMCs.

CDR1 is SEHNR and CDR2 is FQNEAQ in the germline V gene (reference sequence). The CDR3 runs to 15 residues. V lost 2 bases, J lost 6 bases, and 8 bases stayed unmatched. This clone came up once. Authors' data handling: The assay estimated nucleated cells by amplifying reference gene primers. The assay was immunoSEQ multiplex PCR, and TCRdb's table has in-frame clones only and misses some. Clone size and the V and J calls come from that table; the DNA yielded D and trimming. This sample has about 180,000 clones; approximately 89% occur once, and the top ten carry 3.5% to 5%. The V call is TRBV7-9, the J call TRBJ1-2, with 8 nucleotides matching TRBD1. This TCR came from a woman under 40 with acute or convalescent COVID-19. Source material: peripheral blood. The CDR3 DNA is TGTGCCAGCAGCTTAAGAAGTACGGGACAGGATGGCTACACCTTC. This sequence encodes CASSLRSTGQDGYTF.